Shown below are 27 T cell receptor beta chains from a single sample sequenced in a study of cytomegalovirus exposure and HLA in healthy donors. 60 Vbeta and 13 Jbeta primers were used in PCR. Generated by immunoSEQ multiplex PCR, the TCRdb table keeps only in-frame clones and is missing some. The repertoire has roughly 120,000 clones, 15% of them found once; the top ten carry 1.9%. The sample comprised PBMCs. Receptors originate from a woman between 18 and 29 years old in good health and CMV-seronegative.

This clone has just a few counts. One junction end does not reproduce the germline sequence, and a read error may be involved. The V call is TRBV7-3, the J call TRBJ2-3; TRBD2 matches at 11 bases. Per the germline V gene, CDR1 is SGHTA and CDR2 is FQGTGA. The CDR3 is 15 residues long. As DNA, the CDR3 is TGTGCCAGCAGCATAACTAGCGGGAGTATAGATACGCAGTATTTT. Translation gives CASSITSGSIDTQYF. The variable domain in full, with the rest retrieved from reference TRBV7-3 and TRBJ2-3, is GAGVSQTPSNKVTEKGKYVELRCDPISGHTALYWYRQSLGQGPEFLIYFQGTGAADDSGLPNDRFFAVRPEGSVSTLKIQRTERGDSAVYLCASSITSGSIDTQYFGPGTRLTVL.

The genes are TRBV5-1 and TRBJ2-2; the D gene is possibly TRBD1 (6 bases). There are 14 residues in the CDR3. Trimming removed 3 bases at V and 4 bases at J, with 10 bases between. CDR1 is SGHRS, CDR2 YFSETQ, per germline. The CDR3 sequence: CASSSSGVTGELFF. The CDR3 DNA reads as TGCGCCAGCAGCTCTTCAGGGGTCACCGGGGAGCTGTTTTTT.

The rearrangement uses TRBV2 and TRBJ2-7, with D possibly matching TRBD1 (6 bases). The CDR3 has 15 amino acids. From germline, CDR1 is SNHLY and CDR2 FYNNEI. V was pared by 8 bases and J by 0 bases, with 17 bases between. CDR3 DNA sequence: TGTGCCAGCCGAGGGGGTCGTGGGAGCTCCTACGAGCAGTACTTC. Its translation is CASRGGRGSSYEQYF. The complete variable domain, with remaining parts taken from reference TRBV2 and TRBJ2-7, reads EPEVTQTPSHQVTQMGQEVILRCVPISNHLYFYWYRQILGQKVEFLVSFYNNEISEKSEIFDDQFSVERPDGSNFTLKIRSTKLEDSAMYFCASRGGRGSSYEQYFGPGTRLTVT.

This clone was counted between two and nine times. This chain connects TRBV2 to TRBJ2-7; 7 bases are shared with TRBD2. This CDR3 has 16 residues. The V and J ends lost 4 bases and 2 bases, in that order; junction bases with no gene match: 11. CDR1 is SNHLY and CDR2 is FYNNEI in the germline V gene. The CDR3 reads CASSGGLASGTYEQYF. The CDR3 DNA reads as TGTGCCAGCAGTGGGGGGTTAGCTAGCGGAACCTACGAGCAGTACTTC.

V and J are TRBV6-1 and TRBJ1-1, with no clear D. The germline V gene encodes CDR1 MNHNS and CDR2 SASEGT. V lost 6 bases and J 0 bases, leaving 8 bases between the germline ends. This CDR3 has 13 amino acids. For the CDR3, the DNA is TGTGCCAGCAGCGGGATATTGAACACTGAAGCTTTCTTT. This codes for CASSGILNTEAFF.

About this clone: Within the sample, other DNA sequences also encode this same CDR3. The V and J genes are TRBV5-1 and TRBJ2-7; no clear D gene. The CDR3 loop spans 11 amino acids. Germline values: CDR1 SGHRS, CDR2 YFSETQ. The ends were cut back, 1 base at V and 5 bases at J, with 4 bases in the middle. CDR3 sequence reads: CASSLQDEQYF. The CDR3 region has the DNA TGCGCCAGCAGCTTGCAGGACGAGCAGTACTTC.

This clone has only a few counts. The rearrangement uses TRBV5-6 and TRBJ1-6, with 7 bases that match TRBD1. CDR3 length: 14 amino acids. The trim removed 2 bases at V and 8 bases at J, leaving 4 bases unmatched. Germline V lookup: CDR1 SGHDT, CDR2 YYEEEE. The CDR3 DNA reads as TGTGCCAGCAGCTTTAGGGACAGCTATTCACCCCTCCACTTT. This codes for CASSFRDSYSPLHF.

Only a few counts were recorded for this clone. V usage is TRBV9 and J usage is TRBJ2-7; D perhaps matches TRBD1 (5 bases). The V gene lost 0 bases and the J gene lost 3 bases, with 10 bases spanning the gap. This CDR3 contains 14 residues. CDR1 and CDR2 from the germline V gene are SGDLS and YYNGEE. In nucleotides, the CDR3 is TGTGCCAGCAGCGTAGAAGCAGGGCTCTACGAGCAGTACTTC. It yields the protein CASSVEAGLYEQYF.

The genes are TRBV7-8 and TRBJ2-1; D may be TRBD1 (7 bases). The CDR3 has 13 residues. Germline CDR1 is SGHVS and CDR2 is FQNEAQ. Trimming took 8 bases from V and 5 from J, leaving 13 bases between them. The CDR3 DNA sequence: TGTGCCAGCTCGGAGGGGGCCAACAATGAGCAGTTCTTC. Protein product: CASSEGANNEQFF.

This chain links TRBV9 with TRBJ2-1, with D unclear. Trimming removed 2 bases at V and 3 bases at J, with 15 bases between. CDR1 is SGDLS and CDR2 is YYNGEE in the germline V gene. The CDR3 spans 16 residues. The CDR3 spells CASSVAAANFYNEQFF. CDR3 DNA: TGTGCCAGCAGCGTTGCGGCGGCTAATTTCTACAATGAGCAGTTCTTC.

CDR3 region: CASTNRLDGYTF. The CDR3 DNA sequence: TGTGCCAGCACCAACCGACTGGATGGCTACACCTTC. The chain joins TRBV6-5 to TRBJ1-2; no clear D. Trimming left V 7 bases short and J 6 bases short, with 12 bases between. The CDR3 consists of 12 residues. Germline V CDR1 and CDR2: MNHEY, SVGAGI.

This clone was found a few times. This chain uses TRBV4-1 with TRBJ1-1; D is possibly TRBD1 (6 bases). The CDR3 spans 15 residues. The V end was cut by 1 base, the J end by 6 bases, with 15 bases between. The V gene's germline CDR1 is MGHRA and CDR2 YSYEKL. DNA of the CDR3: TGCGCCAGCAGCCAAGGCGCAGGGGCGCGGGCTGAAGCTTTCTTT. It codes for CASSQGAGARAEAFF.

This clone was seen more than once but under ten times. The rearrangement joins TRBV6-6 to TRBJ2-7; TRBD1 matches at 8 bases. The CDR3 has 14 amino acids. Germline lookup yields CDR1 MNHNY and CDR2 SVGAGI (reference sequence). Germline trimming cut 7 bases from V and 5 bases from J; bases unmatched to any gene: 10. CDR3 protein: CASTDRTGLHEQYF. Written as DNA, the CDR3 is TGTGCCAGCACCGACAGGACAGGGCTCCACGAGCAGTACTTC.

As concerns this clone: The sample contains more than one DNA sequence encoding this CDR3. The CDR3: CASSPDRGDYGYTF. CDR3 sequence (DNA): TGCGCCAGCAGCCCTGACAGGGGTGACTATGGCTACACCTTC. The rearrangement links TRBV5-1 to TRBJ1-2; 8 bases are a match to TRBD1. Germline values: CDR1 SGHRS, CDR2 YFSETQ. The CDR3 is 14 amino acids. The V and J ends lost 4 bases and 3 bases, in that order; junction bases with no gene match: 5.

The gene calls are TRBV9 and TRBJ1-3; D possibly corresponds to TRBD1 (5 bases). This CDR3 has 15 residues. The germline V gene encodes CDR1 SGDLS and CDR2 YYNGEE. Trimming stripped 1 base from V and 9 bases from J, with 17 bases between. The CDR3 is CASSVLQGTGGTIYF. CDR3 coding DNA: TGTGCCAGCAGCGTACTCCAGGGTACCGGGGGCACCATATATTTT.

This clone was found a few times. The rearrangement uses TRBV7-8 and TRBJ2-1; D possibly corresponds to TRBD1 (5 bases). CDR1 is SGHVS, CDR2 FQNEAQ, per germline. The CDR3 covers 14 residues. Trimming took off 3 bases at V and 8 bases at J, with 14 bases between the two ends. DNA of the CDR3: TGTGCCAGCAGCTTCAGGCAGGGCCACCATGAGCAGTTCTTC. Translating gives CASSFRQGHHEQFF.

This clone has only a few counts. The chain employs TRBV2 and TRBJ2-2, with 13 bases fitting TRBD2. V was clipped by 7 bases and J by 7 bases; unmatched bases: 6. CDR3 length: 15 amino acids. Germline-derived CDR1 and CDR2 are SNHLY and FYNNEI. Here the CDR3 reads CASTPTSGGIGELFF. CDR3 in DNA: TGTGCCAGCACCCCGACTAGCGGGGGGATCGGGGAGCTGTTTTTT.

This clone was picked up a small number of times. The chain combines TRBV30 with TRBJ2-1, with TRBD2 identical over 8 bases. Germline values: CDR1 GTSNPN, CDR2 SVGIG (reference sequence). This CDR3 has 13 amino acids. V shed 0 bases and J 8 bases; nucleotides not matched to a gene: 3. CDR3 nucleotides: TGTGCCTGGAGTGTCGGGGGGGGGTATGAGCAGTTCTTC. Translating it yields CAWSVGGGYEQFF.

The gene calls are TRBV7-9 and TRBJ1-6, with 10 bases identical to TRBD1. The germline V gene has CDR1 SEHNR and CDR2 FQNEAQ (reference sequence). This CDR3 region has 17 residues. J was trimmed by 9 bases and V by 5 bases; bases with no gene match: 13. The CDR3 is CASSNPVGGQGTSPLHF. CDR3 nucleotide sequence: TGTGCCAGCAGCAACCCCGTGGGGGGACAGGGGACTTCACCCCTCCACTTT.

This CDR3 is CASSPTGEDNQPQHF. CDR3 sequence (DNA): TGTGCCAGCTCACCAACAGGGGAAGACAATCAGCCCCAGCATTTT. The V call is TRBV18, the J call TRBJ1-5; 7 bases fit TRBD1. The length of the CDR3 is 15 residues. Trimming at V came to 2 bases and at J to 3 bases, leaving 4 bases not matched to a gene. The V gene's germline CDR1 is KGHSH and CDR2 LQKENI.

The V and J genes are TRBV4-1 and TRBJ2-5; D possibly corresponds to TRBD1 (6 bases). Trimming took 2 bases from V and 2 from J, leaving 9 bases between them. The length of the CDR3 is 14 residues. CDR1 and CDR2 (germline): MGHRA, YSYEKL. As DNA, the CDR3 is TGCGCCAGCAGCCAAAGGGACACGCAAGAGACCCAGTACTTC. Protein: CASSQRDTQETQYF.

The CDR3 DNA reads TGCGCCAGCAGCTCTACCGGGACTAGCGGGGGGGCTGGGGAGACCCAGTACTTC. This gives the protein CASSSTGTSGGAGETQYF. V usage is TRBV5-1 and J usage is TRBJ2-5; 16 bases align to TRBD2. This CDR3 has 18 amino acids. Germline CDR1 reads SGHRS; CDR2 reads YFSETQ. The V and J ends lost 3 bases and 5 bases, in that order; junction bases with no gene match: 10.

This clone was counted a few times. The V call is TRBV7-3, the J call TRBJ2-3; TRBD2 matches at 11 bases. This CDR3 spans 18 amino acids. V lost 2 bases, J lost 3 bases, and 10 bases stayed unmatched. Germline loops: CDR1 SGHTA, CDR2 FQGTGA. The CDR3 region is CASSLGPGTSGGTDTQYF. The CDR3 DNA is TGTGCCAGCAGCTTAGGTCCCGGGACTAGCGGAGGGACAGATACGCAGTATTTT.

This clone was detected only a few times. The rearrangement uses TRBV5-1 and TRBJ2-7; TRBD1 matches at 8 bases. The CDR3 length is 14 residues. V shed 1 base, J shed 5 bases, and the junction held 5 bases outside the gene matches. Germline CDR1 is SGHRS and CDR2 is YFSETQ. In nucleotides, the CDR3 is TGCGCCAGCAGCTTGAGGACAGGGAACGACGAGCAGTACTTC. As protein: CASSLRTGNDEQYF.

The chain couples TRBV10-2 to TRBJ1-1; 7 nucleotides agree with TRBD1. J was trimmed by 1 base and V by 7 bases; bases with no gene match: 3. CDR3 size: 13 residues. Germline V gene sequence: CDR1 WSHSY, CDR2 SAAADI. CDR3 sequence (DNA): TGCGCCAGCACGAGGGACAGGAACACTGAAGCTTTCTTT. Translated: CASTRDRNTEAFF.

The V call is TRBV9, the J call TRBJ2-7; 8 positions match TRBD2. V trimming: 3 bases; J trimming: 1 base; junction bases outside the gene matches: 9. Germline CDR1 is SGDLS and CDR2 is YYNGEE. This CDR3 spans 16 amino acids. The CDR3 DNA reads TGTGCCAGCAGCGGAGACCCGGGAGGGACTTCCTACGAGCAGTACTTC. Amino acids: CASSGDPGGTSYEQYF. Variable domain in full (rest from reference TRBV9 and TRBJ2-7): DSGVTQTPKHLITATGQRVTLRCSPRSGDLSVYWYQQSLDQGLQFLIQYYNGEERAKGNILERFSAQQFPDLHSELNLSSLELGDSALYFCASSGDPGGTSYEQYFGPGTRLTVT.

The V gene is TRBV2, the J gene TRBJ2-2, with 9 bases aligning to TRBD2. Trimming cost V 3 bases and J 2 bases; bases outside gene matches: 10. There are 18 residues in the CDR3. Germline V gives CDR1 SNHLY, CDR2 FYNNEI. The CDR3 sequence: CASSEGGSGGLNTGELFF. CDR3 DNA: TGTGCCAGCAGTGAGGGGGGTAGCGGGGGCCTAAACACCGGGGAGCTGTTTTTT.